This TCR beta chain was obtained from a study of blood T cell repertoires in COVID-19. The CDR3 sequence is 16 residues long. V was clipped by 6 bases and J by 0 bases, with 14 bases between them. How the authors handled the data: Amplification from reference gene primers served as the basis for estimated nucleated cell counts. Measured with immunoSEQ multiplex PCR; TCRdb has only the in-frame clones, and not every one. Clone size and the V and J calls come from that table; the DNA yielded D and trimming. The sample lists some 200,000 clones, around 82% occurring once. The chain recombines TRBV23-1 with TRBJ1-4; D may be TRBD1 (5 bases). TRBV23-1 is designated an ORF whose function remains uncertain. Sequencing was carried out using peripheral blood. This TCR derives from a human donor with acute or convalescent COVID-19. The donor label of this sample is uncertain. The CDR3 loop reads CASRWGGRPTNEKLFF. As DNA, the CDR3 is TGCGCCAGCAGGTGGGGGGGGAGGCCAACTAATGAAAAACTGTTTTTT.